Listed below are T cell receptor beta chains from one sample, sequenced in a study of hypomethylating agent response in myelodysplastic syndrome. Here immunoSEQ multiplex PCR was the method, and the copy in TCRdb shows in-frame clones only, minus some. The sample carries a few thousand clones, 87% recorded once. The material was bone marrow, obtained before or after starting hypomethylating agent treatment for myelodysplastic syndrome (not recorded which). The receptors originated from a human donor with myelodysplastic syndrome. CDR3s include the opening cysteine and the closing phenylalanine or tryptophan.

J	V	CDR3
TRBJ2-1	TRBV4-3	CASSQDFRYNEQFF
TRBJ1-2	TRBV5-4	CASSLDTGQHYF
TRBJ2-5	TRBV6-5	CASSAARGLTETQYF
TRBJ2-3	TRBV14	CASSQDQDRAPRADTQYF
TRBJ2-7	TRBV21-1	CASSKAQDRANSYEQYF
TRBJ1-2	TRBV19	CASSPPVGKVYGYTF
TRBJ2-7	TRBV10-3	CAISVPGSYEQYF
TRBJ1-6	TRBV30	CAWGSGFGVVLHSPLHF
TRBJ2-5	TRBV5-4	CASRRDRGETQYF
TRBJ1-3	TRBV19	CASSIYLDRGNTIYF
TRBJ2-2	TRBV7-6	CASSLAGQINTGELFF
TRBJ1-1	TRBV5-5	CASSLAGGVMNTEAFF
TRBJ2-3	TRBV5-4	CASGRVGATDTQYF
TRBJ2-3	TRBV30	CAWRWGADTQYF
TRBJ2-3	TRBV27	CASSHSDTDTQYF
TRBJ2-7	TRBV7-6	CASSFTRDYEQYF
TRBJ2-5	TRBV18	CASSPGQETQYF
TRBJ1-1	TRBV18	CASSRGTGNTEAFF
TRBJ2-7	TRBV7-2	CASSRGGLNYEQYF
TRBJ1-5	TRBV28	CASSFAGKGNQPQHF
TRBJ1-1	TRBV5-4	CASSPQGNVNTEAFF
TRBJ2-7	TRBV11-2	CASSLSQGAYEQYF
TRBJ1-5	TRBV28	CASSPGTRGNQPQHF
TRBJ1-2	TRBV29-1	CSDSEIHYGYTF
TRBJ1-4	TRBV5-1	CASSLVGEKLFF
TRBJ2-3	TRBV20-1	CSAIGPYTQYF